This entry is about one T cell receptor beta chain. Its target is unknown. A single base separates this from a much larger clone, so it may be a read error. Bulk TCR library preparation followed previously described methods with listed TCR primers. Using its own MiXCR run on the PCR reads, TCRdb lists one record per CDR3 protein. The sample consists of approximately 500,000 distinct CDR3 sequences, 25% of them appearing once. The data were obtained in a study of molecular identifiers for immune sequencing clone quantification. Study conclusions and caveats: Clone sizes that are highly expanded could be underestimated when identical TCR molecules share a barcode. Clonotypes surpassing 20 RNA copies contained over 97% of effector molecules, versus under 1% in naive cells.

The CDR3 spans 14 residues. V was trimmed by 5 bases and J by 7 bases, leaving 16 bases between them. From germline, CDR1 is SGHVS and CDR2 FNYEAQ. The chain recombines TRBV7-6 with TRBJ2-3, with D unclear. The sample taken for sequencing was naive CD8+ T cells from blood, with Jurkat cell RNA spiked in. Specified subset: FACS-sorted CD8+CD4-CCR7+CD45RA+ naive T cells. This TCR was recovered from a human donor in good health. Some libraries in this study had Jurkat cell RNA spiked in. The DNA for the CDR3 is TGTGCCAGCAGCCGCCCCATGGGCTCGAATACGCAGTATTTT. Its translation: CASSRPMGSNTQYF. The full variable domain, completed using reference TRBV7-6 and TRBJ2-3, is GAGVSQSPRYKVTKRGQDVALRCDPISGHVSLYWYRQALGQGPEFLTYFNYEAQQDKSGLPNDRFSAERPEGSISTLTIQRTEQRDSAMYRCASSRPMGSNTQYFGPGTRLTVL.